A selection of T cell receptor beta chains follows, all from one sample in a study of cytomegalovirus exposure and HLA in healthy donors. Method: immunoSEQ multiplex PCR; TCRdb's copy keeps in-frame clones and lacks some. The table has about 96,000 clones, around 85% seen once. The source material was PBMCs. These receptors came from a man aged 25-40 years in good health and CMV-seronegative. Both conserved end residues are part of each CDR3. D genes are given only for firm matches. The size of a clone is reported for some rows only, either as once, few or many, or as a class for expanded clones.

size,D,J,V,DNA,CDR3
.,TRBD2,TRBJ2-7,TRBV2,TGTGCCAGCAGTGAGAGCGGGGAGACGGCCTACGAGCAGTACTTC,CASSESGETAYEQYF
.,TRBD1,TRBJ1-3,TRBV5-1,TGCGCCAGCAGCATCGGACAGGGTACCTCTGGAAACACCATATATTTT,CASSIGQGTSGNTIYF
few,.,TRBJ2-1,TRBV7-3,TGTGCCAGCAGCCCCCGACTAGGCGCACAGAATGAGCAGTTCTTC,CASSPRLGAQNEQFF
.,.,TRBJ1-1,TRBV27,TGTGCCAGCAGTTTACCGGGTTTGAACACTGAAGCTTTCTTT,CASSLPGLNTEAFF
.,TRBD1,TRBJ2-3,TRBV14,TGTGCCAGCAGCCAAGGAATACAGGGGTTCGGCACAGATACGCAGTATTTT,CASSQGIQGFGTDTQYF
.,.,TRBJ1-6,TRBV2,TGTGCCAGCAGTGAAATCCAGGGGCGAAATTCACCCCTCCACTTT,CASSEIQGRNSPLHF
few,.,TRBJ2-7,TRBV30,TGTGCCTGGAATAGCGACTCCTACGAGCAGTACTTC,CAWNSDSYEQYF
.,TRBD1,TRBJ2-1,TRBV5-1,TGCGCCAGCAGCCTGGGACAGGGATACGACAATGAGCAGTTCTTC,CASSLGQGYDNEQFF
.,.,TRBJ2-7,TRBV30,TGTGCCTGGTCAACAGGGACCCCCTACGAGCAGTACTTC,CAWSTGTPYEQYF
once,.,TRBJ1-4,TRBV6-1,TGTGCCAGCAGTGAAAACTACAGGGCTTGGGATGAAAAACTGTTTTTT,CASSENYRAWDEKLFF
.,.,TRBJ1-5,TRBV7-2,TGTGCCAGCAGCTTATTCCAGGGGAGCAATCAGCCCCAGCATTTT,CASSLFQGSNQPQHF
.,.,TRBJ1-1,TRBV29-1,TGCAGCGTTGGGCTCGGGGATGCGAACACTGAAGCTTTCTTT,CSVGLGDANTEAFF
few,TRBD1,TRBJ1-2,TRBV28,TGTGCCAGCAGACGGACAGGGGAAAACTATGGCTACACCTTC,CASRRTGENYGYTF
.,.,TRBJ2-7,TRBV28,TGTGCCAGCAGGTCCGGGGTCCCCTACGAGCAGTACTTC,CASRSGVPYEQYF
.,.,TRBJ2-1,TRBV19,TGTGCCAGTAGTATAGATCCTGTGGCCAGCTCCTACAATGAGCAGTTCTTC,CASSIDPVASSYNEQFF
once,.,TRBJ2-4,TRBV5-1,TGCGCCAGCAGCTTGGTTCAGGGAAACGATGCTCAGTACTTC,CASSLVQGNDAQYF
.,TRBD1,TRBJ2-3,TRBV25-1,TGTGCCAGCAGTATACAGGGGCCAGATACGCAGTATTTT,CASSIQGPDTQYF
.,.,TRBJ1-2,TRBV7-9,TGTGCCAGCAGCCCGGCAGGGTTCTATGGCTACACCTTC,CASSPAGFYGYTF
.,.,TRBJ1-5,TRBV4-3,TGCGCCAGCAGTCAGGGCCATAGCAATCAGCCCCAGCATTTT,CASSQGHSNQPQHF
few,TRBD1,TRBJ1-4,TRBV9,TGTGCCAGCAGCGGACTCCGGGACAGGGTTTATGCAACTAATGAAAAACTGTTTTTT,CASSGLRDRVYATNEKLFF
once,TRBD2,TRBJ2-1,TRBV5-8,TGTGCCAGCAGCTTTGCTTGGCTAGCGGGAAACAATGAGCAGTTCTTC,CASSFAWLAGNNEQFF
.,.,TRBJ2-1,TRBV28,TGTGCCAGCAGTTCCCCGGCGCGGGCCAGTGGTGAGCAGTTCTTC,CASSSPARASGEQFF
.,TRBD1,TRBJ1-6,TRBV28,TGTGCCAGCAGTTCCACTACAGGGGGTAATTCACCCCTCCACTTT,CASSSTTGGNSPLHF
.,.,TRBJ1-4,TRBV5-4,TGTGCCAGCAGCTTGGGACAGGTTAATGAAAAACTGTTTTTT,CASSLGQVNEKLFF
.,TRBD1,TRBJ2-7,TRBV25-1,TGTGCCAGCAGTGCCTCCGGGACAGGGCGCGAGCAGTACTTC,CASSASGTGREQYF
.,TRBD1,TRBJ1-6,TRBV4-2,TGTGCCAGCAGCCAAGAGGCGGACAGGACTCGATCCTATAATTCACCCCTCCACTTT,CASSQEADRTRSYNSPLHF
.,TRBD1,TRBJ1-6,TRBV5-6,TGTGCCAGCAGCCGTCTAAGGGACAGGGGGCTGATAAGCAATTCACCCCTCCACTTT,CASSRLRDRGLISNSPLHF
few,.,TRBJ2-7,TRBV29-1,TGCAGCGTTGGTGGTGGAGGATTCTACGAGCAGTACTTC,CSVGGGGFYEQYF
.,.,TRBJ1-2,TRBV28,TGTGCCAGCAGTTTCGGGATCTTTGCTGGCTACACCTTC,CASSFGIFAGYTF
.,.,TRBJ1-2,TRBV7-2,TGTGCCAGCAGCTTACCCTCCAACCGTCTCGGCTATGGCTACACCTTC,CASSLPSNRLGYGYTF
.,TRBD1,TRBJ2-5,TRBV13,TGTGCCAGCAGCTTATCCACGACCGGGACAGGGGTCCAAGAGACCCAGTACTTC,CASSLSTTGTGVQETQYF
.,TRBD2,TRBJ2-5,TRBV5-1,TGCGCCAGCAGCCTGAGGACTAGCGGGGGAAAAGAGACCCAGTACTTC,CASSLRTSGGKETQYF
.,TRBD1,TRBJ2-3,TRBV27,TGTGCCAGCAGTTCCCCCCCTCCGGGACAGGGTCCCACAGATACGCAGTATTTT,CASSSPPPGQGPTDTQYF
.,.,TRBJ2-6,TRBV6-4,TGTGCCAGCAGTGACCCCAGGGGTGGGGCCAACGTCCTGACTTTC,CASSDPRGGANVLTF
.,TRBD1,TRBJ1-5,TRBV10-3,TGTGCCATCAGTGAGTCGGACAGGAGTCAGCCCCAGCATTTT,CAISESDRSQPQHF
.,.,TRBJ1-5,TRBV29-1,TGCAGCGTTGGTTCCGGCAGGGGTAATCAGCCCCAGCATTTT,CSVGSGRGNQPQHF
few,.,TRBJ1-1,TRBV7-9,TGTGCCAGCAGCTTATTACTGCAGGGCACTGAAGCTTTCTTT,CASSLLLQGTEAFF
.,TRBD2,TRBJ2-1,TRBV15,TGTGCCACCAGCAGAGCGTTGGCGGGGGGGCCTCATGAGCAGTTCTTC,CATSRALAGGPHEQFF
.,.,TRBJ2-7,TRBV4-3,TGCGCCAGCAGCCAAAGTCTACAGGGTGGGTACGAGCAGTACTTC,CASSQSLQGGYEQYF
.,TRBD2,TRBJ2-7,TRBV7-3,TGTGCCAGCAGCTTCGCTAGCGGGGGGATGTACGAGCAGTACTTC,CASSFASGGMYEQYF
few,.,TRBJ1-5,TRBV6-1,TGTGCCAGCAGTGAAAGAACCCCACAGGGAGGGGGTCAGCCCCAGCATTTT,CASSERTPQGGGQPQHF
.,TRBD1,TRBJ1-4,TRBV11-1,TGTGCCAGCAGCTTACCGACAGGGTTGCGGGAAAAACTGTTTTTT,CASSLPTGLREKLFF
.,TRBD1,TRBJ1-1,TRBV5-6,TGTGCCAGCAGTTGGGGACAGGTCAACTCTGAAGCTTTCTTT,CASSWGQVNSEAFF
.,.,TRBJ2-2,TRBV29-1,TGCAGCGTAGAGCAGGGGCTGGGGGAGCTGTTTTTT,CSVEQGLGELFF
.,TRBD1,TRBJ1-1,TRBV27,TGTGCCAGCAGTCCCGATGCAAGTGACAGGGTCGGAGGGAACACTGAAGCTTTCTTT,CASSPDASDRVGGNTEAFF
.,.,TRBJ2-2,TRBV18,TGTGCCAGCTCACCAAGGACAGGGAGGGACGGGGAGCTGTTTTTT,CASSPRTGRDGELFF
.,.,TRBJ1-1,TRBV9,TGTGCCAGCAGCGCTTTCCTGAATGGGGGGACTGAAGCTTTCTTT,CASSAFLNGGTEAFF
.,TRBD1,TRBJ1-1,TRBV6-5,TGTGCCAGCACCAGAGGACAGGGGGCGAACACTGAAGCTTTCTTT,CASTRGQGANTEAFF
.,TRBD1,TRBJ1-2,TRBV7-3,TGTGCCAGCAGCTGGACAGGGATTGTTTATGGCTACACCTTC,CASSWTGIVYGYTF
few,TRBD1,TRBJ1-5,TRBV2,TGTGCCAGCAGCTGGGGACAGGGTGATAATCAGCCCCAGCATTTT,CASSWGQGDNQPQHF
.,TRBD2,TRBJ2-7,TRBV6-1,TGTGCCAGCAGGGAAGCGGGGGGGGACTCCTACGAGCAGTACTTC,CASREAGGDSYEQYF
few,.,TRBJ1-4,TRBV29-1,TGCAGCGTGAGACAGACAGATGCAACTAATGAAAAACTGTTTTTT,CSVRQTDATNEKLFF
.,TRBD1,TRBJ1-2,TRBV5-1,TGCGCCAGCAGCAGGGACAGTAACTATGGCTACACCTTC,CASSRDSNYGYTF
.,.,TRBJ1-2,TRBV2,TGTGCCAGCAGTGAAGCGCTGCCTGGGACTTCTTATGGCTACACCTTC,CASSEALPGTSYGYTF
.,.,TRBJ1-5,TRBV2,TGTGCCAGCAGTGAGAGGATCGGCAATCAGCCCCAGCATTTT,CASSERIGNQPQHF
.,.,TRBJ2-7,TRBV5-1,TGCGCCAGCAGCTCTAATCTTGCGGTGCCCGAGCAGTACTTC,CASSSNLAVPEQYF
.,TRBD1,TRBJ2-7,TRBV28,TGTGCCAGCAGCACCTCGGGGACAGTAGGGCCCTACGAGCAGTACTTC,CASSTSGTVGPYEQYF